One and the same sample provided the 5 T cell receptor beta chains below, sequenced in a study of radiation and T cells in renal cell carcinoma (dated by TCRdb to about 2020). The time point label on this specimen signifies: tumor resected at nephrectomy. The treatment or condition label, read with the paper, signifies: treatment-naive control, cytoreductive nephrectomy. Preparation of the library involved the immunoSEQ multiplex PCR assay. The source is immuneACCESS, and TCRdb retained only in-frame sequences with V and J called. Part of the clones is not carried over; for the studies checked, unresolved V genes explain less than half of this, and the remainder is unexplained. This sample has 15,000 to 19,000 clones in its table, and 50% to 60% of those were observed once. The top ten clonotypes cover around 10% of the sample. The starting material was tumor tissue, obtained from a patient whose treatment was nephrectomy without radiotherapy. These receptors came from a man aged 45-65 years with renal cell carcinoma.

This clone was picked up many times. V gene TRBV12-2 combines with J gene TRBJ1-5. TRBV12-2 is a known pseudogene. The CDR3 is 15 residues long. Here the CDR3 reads CASRLDGGGNQPQHF. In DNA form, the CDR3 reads TGTGCAAGTCGCTTAGACGGCGGGGGCAATCAGCCCCAGCATTTT.

The CDR3 coding sequence is TGTGCCACCAGCAGAGAAGGCCCAACTAATGAAAAACTGTTTTTT. Amino acid sequence: CATSREGPTNEKLFF. The genes are TRBV15 and TRBJ1-4; D uncertain. V shed 0 bases and J shed 0 bases, with 5 bases lying between them. This CDR3 has 15 amino acids. The germline gives CDR1 LNHNV, CDR2 YYDKDF (reference sequence).

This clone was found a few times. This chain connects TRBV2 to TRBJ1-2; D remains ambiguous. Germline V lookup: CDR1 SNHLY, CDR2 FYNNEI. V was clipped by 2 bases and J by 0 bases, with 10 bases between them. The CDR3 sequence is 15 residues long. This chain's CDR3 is CASSEFAGANYGYTF. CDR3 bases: TGTGCCAGCAGTGAATTTGCAGGAGCTAACTATGGCTACACCTTC.

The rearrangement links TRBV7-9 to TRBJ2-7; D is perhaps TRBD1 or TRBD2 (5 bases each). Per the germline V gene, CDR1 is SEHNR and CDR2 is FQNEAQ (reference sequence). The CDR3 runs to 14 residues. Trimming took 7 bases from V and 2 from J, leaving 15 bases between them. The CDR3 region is CASTPPGSTYEQYF. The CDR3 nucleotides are TGTGCCAGCACCCCTCCAGGGAGCACCTACGAGCAGTACTTC.

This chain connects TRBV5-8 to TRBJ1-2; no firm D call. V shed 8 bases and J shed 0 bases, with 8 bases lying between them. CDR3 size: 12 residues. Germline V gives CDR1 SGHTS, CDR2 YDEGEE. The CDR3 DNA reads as TGTGCCAGGATTACTTCTAACTATGGCTACACCTTC. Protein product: CARITSNYGYTF.